This T cell receptor beta chain is from a study of T cells in Graves' hyperthyroidism and ophthalmopathy (dated by TCRdb to between 2018 and 2021). About the investigation overall: Peripheral blood samples were taken at initial diagnosis, before any treatment was given. In several Graves' hyperthyroidism patients, the study also compared T-cell repertoires from thyroid tissue with T-cell repertoires from blood. The 95 to 100 discovery patients were divided at random into training and test sets in a 7:3 ratio. The paper reports TCR Vbeta CDR3 sequencing of over 130 peripheral blood samples: 40 or so ophthalmopathy, fewer than 80 hyperthyroidism and around 17 progressor patients. Whether ophthalmopathy could be predicted prospectively was tested in an independent validation cohort made up of 18 hyperthyroidism patients plus 17 patients who later progressed to ophthalmopathy. TCR V-J signatures able to tell the groups apart were searched for in a discovery cohort of 100 patients, of whom over 40 had Graves' ophthalmopathy and about 60 had stable Graves' hyperthyroidism. After sampling, hyperthyroidism patients received methimazole starting at 30 mg daily, and ophthalmopathy patients received high-dose intravenous methylprednisolone.

Taken from cysteine to phenylalanine, the CDR3 has 13 residues. The read is trimmed to its CDR3 DNA, 39 bases read in frame from base 1. CDR1 is given as SGHTA and CDR2 as FQGNSA, both from the germline V gene. Unmatched junction bases come to 6, with V trimmed by 8 bases and J by 3 bases. Study-wide conclusions, independent of this receptor: Sample size was not statistically predetermined, and blinding of investigators to group allocation was not performed. A 13 V-J signature model separated ophthalmopathy from stable hyperthyroidism, with over 85% sensitivity and roughly 84% specificity in cross-validation and 80%/75% in testing. In validation, the model predicted progression to ophthalmopathy with around 71% sensitivity and over 72% specificity, a median of about six months before onset. Most expanded thyroid clonotypes (frequency above 0.001) were also detected in blood, suggesting blood repertoires may reflect thyroid immune responses.

The TCR beta CDR3 regions were amplified from the RNA transcripts. A first-round RT-PCR of the TCR CDR3 used the HTBI primer set with the Qiagen OneStep RT-PCR kit. The libraries were constructed in a second round of multiplex PCR and then size-selected and purified. The libraries were sequenced on an Illumina HiSeq2000 using paired-end 100 bp reads. As for how the authors treated the data: SOAPnuke was used to process the raw data, throwing out any read that contained adapters or uncalled bases, had a mean Phred below 15, or lacked an exact constant-primer or identifier match. High-quality paired reads were merged with COPE v1.2.5, and unique nucleotide sequences were defined as clonotypes. Clonotypes were aligned to IMGT TRBV, TRBD and TRBJ reference segments using MiTCR v1.1. The analysis included only V-J combinations with a frequency above 0.0001, which together covered more than 99% of the repertoires. The TCS score was defined as F50 (clonal expansion) divided by E x V (chaos), with BLOSUM62-based TCRdist calculated between CDR3 peptides within each V-J. Welch's t-statistics and random forest reduced fewer than 550 V-J features to 10 to 15, which were used in a naive Bayes classifier (R e1071). TCRdb's own reprocessing of the public reads used fastp at Q25 and MiXCR and kept productive beta chains. Duplicate CDR3 protein sequences are folded into a single record with the most common DNA and genes. TCRdb's processing, not the authors' own work, is the source of the V and J calls. This sample has 350,000 or so distinct CDR3 sequences in its table, and around a sixth of those were observed once. The top ten clones comprise 15% to 17% of the sample.

Concerning this clonotype itself: The target of this receptor is not known. Within one base of it there is no much larger clone, and no base qualities were kept.

Moderately to severely active disease, a Clinical Activity Score of at least 3, a NOSPECS grade of at least 4, and a duration under 3 months were present in ophthalmopathy patients. The study excluded patients with uncontrolled infections, other autoimmune diseases, pregnancy or lactation. Diagnoses were based on clinical symptoms, serum thyroxine and TRAb, thyroid ultrasound and orbital computed tomography. Ficoll-Paque density gradient centrifugation was used to isolate PBMCs from approximately 10 ml of fresh peripheral blood. Total RNA was extracted using Trizol reagent, and RNA quality was assessed on an Agilent 2100 Bioanalyzer.

The sequencing sample was made of blood. The sequence is built from TRBV7-2 and TRBJ2-7; 8 bases in between match TRBD2. The clonotype comes from a woman between 40 and 50 years old with Graves' ophthalmopathy. CDR3 protein: CASGWTSLYEQYF. The nucleotide sequence is given as TGTGCCAGCGGGTGGACTAGCCTCTACGAGCAGTACTTC.